These 18 T cell receptor beta chains were sequenced from one sample in a study of vaccination effects on CD4 cells after COVID-19. Prior to sequencing, the ViraFEST assay stimulated PBMC with viral peptide pools, which expanded the antigen-specific CD4+ T cells. Following culture for around 9 days, CD4+ T cells were isolated. Vaccinated recipients, who were negative for nucleocapsid antibodies, had no history of SARS-CoV-2 infection. Profiling relied on immunoSEQ multiplex PCR, and the TCRdb table lists in-frame clones only, not all of them. The sample contains 71,000 or so clones, around three quarters of which appear only once. Antigens for these TCRs are unknown. The sequenced sample was CD4+ T cells from PBMCs cultured with HCoV-OC43 spike peptides, obtained before COVID-19 vaccination. Subset noted: HCoV-OC43 spike overlapping peptide pool stimulation. These receptors originate from a human donor who received a COVID-19 vaccine.

The CDR3 here is CASSLFPSGQGADNEQFF. CDR3 nucleotides: TGTGCCAGCAGCTTATTCCCCTCCGGACAGGGGGCAGACAATGAGCAGTTCTTC. V and J are TRBV7-2 and TRBJ2-1, with 11 bases that match TRBD1. The V gene's germline CDR1 is SGHTA and CDR2 FQGNSA. This CDR3 contains 18 residues. V lost 2 bases, J lost 5 bases, and 11 bases stayed unmatched.

The chain is built from TRBV19 and TRBJ2-3; possible D gene TRBD1, 5 bases. This CDR3 has 15 residues. Looked up from germline, CDR1 is LNHDA and CDR2 is SQIVND (reference sequence). The V end lost 3 bases, the J end lost 2 bases, and 12 bases lay between the germline ends. The CDR3, as DNA: TGTGCCAGTAGTATGGGGCAGCTTCCCACAGATACGCAGTATTTT. Its translation is CASSMGQLPTDTQYF.

The chain is built from TRBV6-5 and TRBJ2-5, with D unclear. CDR1 and CDR2 (germline): MNHEY, SVGAGI. V lost 0 bases to trimming and J lost 4 bases, with 12 bases between them. CDR3 length: 15 residues. Here the CDR3 reads CASSYSRGRLETQYF. The CDR3 DNA sequence: TGTGCCAGCAGTTACTCGAGAGGCAGGCTAGAGACCCAGTACTTC.

The chain is built from TRBV6-5 and TRBJ2-7; D is tentatively TRBD1 or TRBD2 (5 bases each). Trimming took off 5 bases at V and 8 bases at J, with 19 bases between the two ends. The CDR3 totals 14 residues. Germline V gene lookup returns CDR1 MNHEY and CDR2 SVGAGI. The CDR3 protein is CASSPGTAYLKQYV. The DNA for the CDR3 is TGTGCCAGCAGTCCTGGGACGGCTTACCTTAAGCAGTACGTC.

This clone was observed a single time. The J gene is TRBJ2-1, the V gene TRBV5-1; the D is unclear. The CDR3 loop spans 14 amino acids. The germline gives CDR1 SGHRS, CDR2 YFSETQ. Trimming shortened V by 6 bases and J by 4 bases, and 14 bases separated the two germline ends. CDR3 in amino acids: CASTTEYQYNEQFF. The CDR3 DNA is TGCGCCAGCACCACAGAGTACCAATACAATGAGCAGTTCTTC.

The V gene is TRBV30, the J gene TRBJ1-6; possible D gene TRBD1, 5 bases. Germline CDR1 and CDR2: GTSNPN and SVGIG (reference sequence). CDR3 length: 17 amino acids. V was shortened by 6 bases and J by 1 base, with 19 bases between the two germline ends. CDR3 region: CACTRDRGSSYNSPLHF. The DNA for the CDR3 is TGTGCCTGTACACGGGACCGAGGTTCTTCCTATAATTCACCCCTCCACTTT.

The sample holds one count of this clone. The J gene is TRBJ2-5, the V gene TRBV7-2; 8 nucleotides match TRBD2. Germline V lookup: CDR1 SGHTA, CDR2 FQGNSA. V shed 3 bases and J 5 bases; nucleotides not matched to a gene: 5. The length of the CDR3 is 14 residues. The CDR3 sequence is CASSFSRGGETQYF. The CDR3 DNA follows: TGTGCCAGCAGCTTTTCCCGGGGGGGGGAGACCCAGTACTTC.

The J gene is TRBJ2-5, the V gene TRBV5-1; TRBD2 aligns across 7 bases. In germline, CDR1 is SGHRS, CDR2 YFSETQ. The V and J ends lost 3 bases and 5 bases, in that order; junction bases with no gene match: 13. The CDR3 sequence is 16 residues long. CDR3 loop: CASSSLSTSVGETQYF. In nucleotides, the CDR3 is TGCGCCAGCAGCTCCTTGTCCACTAGCGTCGGGGAGACCCAGTACTTC.

The chain recombines TRBV1 with TRBJ1-3; the D call in the table, TRBD1, was not verified against the DNA. TRBV1 constitutes a pseudogene. The CDR3 has 17 residues. CDR3 region: CTSRQPVWGRFGNTIYF. CDR3 nucleotides: TGCACCAGCAGACAGCCGGTCTGGGGGCGGTTCGGAAACACCATATATTTT.

The chain recombines TRBV5-4 with TRBJ1-6; TRBD1 is a possible D gene (6 bases). Trimming took 2 bases from V and 6 from J, leaving 9 bases between them. Germline loops: CDR1 SGHNT, CDR2 YYREEE (reference sequence). This CDR3 has 14 residues. In nucleotides, the CDR3 is TGTGCCAGCAGCTTTACAGGGTTTAATTCACCCCTCCACTTT. Amino acids: CASSFTGFNSPLHF.

The V and J genes are TRBV5-1 and TRBJ2-5, with 8 nucleotides matching TRBD1. J lost 4 bases, V lost 3 bases, and 5 bases had no gene match. The CDR3 has 14 residues. Germline V gives CDR1 SGHRS, CDR2 YFSETQ. CDR3 residues: CASSSGGTGETQYF. CDR3 coding DNA: TGCGCCAGCAGCTCAGGGGGCACGGGAGAGACCCAGTACTTC.

This clone was counted a single time. The gene calls are TRBV3-1 (or the pseudogene TRBV3-2) and TRBJ2-3; 7 positions agree with TRBD2. The CDR3 runs 15 residues. CDR1 and CDR2 from the germline V gene are LGHDT and YNNKEL (reference sequence). Trimming took 6 bases from V and 2 from J; bases not matched to a gene: 8. Written as DNA, the CDR3 is TGTGCCAGCAGTCACCTCGCGGGGGACACAGATACGCAGTATTTT. Its protein is CASSHLAGDTDTQYF.

This clone was detected only a few times. The chain carries TRBV6-5 and TRBJ2-2, with D tentatively TRBD1 (5 bases). Looked up from germline, CDR1 is MNHEY and CDR2 is SVGAGI. V lost 7 bases to trimming and J lost 0 bases, with 9 bases between them. This CDR3 region has 14 residues. This CDR3 is CASKRGPNTGELFF. Here the CDR3 DNA reads TGTGCCAGCAAAAGGGGCCCGAACACCGGGGAGCTGTTTTTT.

The chain has TRBV19 and TRBJ2-4, with 13 bases matching TRBD2. CDR1 and CDR2 (germline): LNHDA, SQIVND (reference sequence). The junction had 2 bases not matched to a gene; V was cut back by 7 bases and J by 5 bases. The CDR3 is 14 residues long. CDR3 in amino acids: CASKLAGGENIQYF. The DNA for the CDR3 is TGTGCCAGTAAACTAGCGGGGGGGGAAAACATTCAGTACTTC.

V gene TRBV18 combines with J gene TRBJ1-1, with D possibly TRBD1 on 6 matching bases. Germline values: CDR1 KGHSH, CDR2 LQKENI. This CDR3 comprises 14 residues. V shed 4 bases and J shed 5 bases, with 14 bases lying between them. CDR3 loop: CASSHGGAGTEAFF. The CDR3 DNA follows: TGTGCCAGCTCACACGGGGGGGCGGGTACTGAAGCTTTCTTT.

This chain connects TRBV19 to TRBJ1-2, with 8 nucleotides matching TRBD1. Losses at the gene ends were 6 bases for V and 4 bases for J; bases not matched to a gene: 10. The CDR3 is 15 amino acids. The germline V gene has CDR1 LNHDA and CDR2 SQIVND (reference sequence). The CDR3, as DNA: TGTGCCAGTAGGACCTCCAGGGGGCTTAGCTATGGCTACACCTTC. It encodes CASRTSRGLSYGYTF.

This chain links TRBV28 with TRBJ1-1; D is possibly TRBD1 (6 bases). This CDR3 contains 17 residues. The germline V gene encodes CDR1 MDHEN and CDR2 SYDVKM. V dropped 11 bases and J dropped 3 bases, with 28 bases sitting between them. In DNA form, the CDR3 reads TGTGCCGCAGCGAAGTCCGTTAGGCGGGGGCCGCACACTGAAGCTTTCTTT. Its protein is CAAAKSVRRGPHTEAFF.

The chain joins TRBV19 to TRBJ1-3; TRBD1 matches 7 bases. The CDR3 totals 15 residues. With 4 bases clipped from V and 4 bases from J, the junction kept 7 bases outside the gene matches. CDR1 and CDR2 (germline): LNHDA, SQIVND (reference sequence). Here the CDR3 reads CASSTDRSPGNTIYF. In nucleotides, the CDR3 is TGTGCCAGTAGTACGGACAGGTCGCCGGGAAACACCATATATTTT.